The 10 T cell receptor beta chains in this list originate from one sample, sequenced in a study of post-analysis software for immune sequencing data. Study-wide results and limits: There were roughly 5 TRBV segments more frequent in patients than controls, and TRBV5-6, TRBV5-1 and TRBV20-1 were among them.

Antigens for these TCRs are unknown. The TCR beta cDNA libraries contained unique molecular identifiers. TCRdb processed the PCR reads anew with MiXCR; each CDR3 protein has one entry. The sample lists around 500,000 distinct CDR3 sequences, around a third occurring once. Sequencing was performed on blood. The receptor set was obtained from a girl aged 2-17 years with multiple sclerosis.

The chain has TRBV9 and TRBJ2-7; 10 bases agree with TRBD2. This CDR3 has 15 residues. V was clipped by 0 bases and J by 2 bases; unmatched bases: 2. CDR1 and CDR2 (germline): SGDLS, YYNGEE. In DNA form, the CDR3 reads TGTGCCAGCAGCGTAGAACTAGCGGGGCCCTACGAGCAGTACTTC. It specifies CASSVELAGPYEQYF.

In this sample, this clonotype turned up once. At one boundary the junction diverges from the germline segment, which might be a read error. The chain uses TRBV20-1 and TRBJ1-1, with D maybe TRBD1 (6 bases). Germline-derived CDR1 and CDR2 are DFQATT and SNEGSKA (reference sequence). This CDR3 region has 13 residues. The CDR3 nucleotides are TGCAGTGCTCGCGGAACAGGGAACCCTGAAGCTTTCTTT. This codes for CSARGTGNPEAFF.

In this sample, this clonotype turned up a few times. The CDR3 spells CSVQGYTEAFF. CDR3 nucleotide sequence: TGCAGTGTTCAGGGGTACACTGAAGCTTTCTTT. This chain connects TRBV20-1 to TRBJ1-1; maybe TRBD1 (6 bases). The V end lost 7 bases, the J end lost 3 bases, and 9 bases lay between the germline ends. Per germline, CDR1 DFQATT and CDR2 SNEGSKA (reference sequence). CDR3 length equals 11 residues.

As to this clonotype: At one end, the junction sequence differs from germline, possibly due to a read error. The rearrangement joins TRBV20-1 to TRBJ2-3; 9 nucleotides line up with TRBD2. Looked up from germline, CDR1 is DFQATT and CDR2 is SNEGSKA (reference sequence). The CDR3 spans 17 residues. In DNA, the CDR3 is TGCAGTGCTAGAGATTCGCAGCGGGGGGTGTTCACAGATATGCAGTATTTT. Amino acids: CSARDSQRGVFTDMQYF.

DNA of the CDR3: TGCGCCAGCAGCTTGGCCCCTAGCGGGGGGGCTTATGAGCAGTACTTC. Its translation is CASSLAPSGGAYEQYF. The chain links TRBV5-1 to TRBJ2-7, with TRBD2 matching over 12 bases. J was trimmed by 7 bases and V by 0 bases; bases with no gene match: 8. The germline V gene encodes CDR1 SGHRS and CDR2 YFSETQ. The CDR3 runs 16 residues.

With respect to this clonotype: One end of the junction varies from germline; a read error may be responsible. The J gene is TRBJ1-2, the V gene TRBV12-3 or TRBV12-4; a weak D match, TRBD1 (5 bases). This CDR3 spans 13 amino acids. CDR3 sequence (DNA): TGTGCCAGCAGTTTCGGGGGAAACTGTGGCTACACCTTC. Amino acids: CASSFGGNCGYTF.

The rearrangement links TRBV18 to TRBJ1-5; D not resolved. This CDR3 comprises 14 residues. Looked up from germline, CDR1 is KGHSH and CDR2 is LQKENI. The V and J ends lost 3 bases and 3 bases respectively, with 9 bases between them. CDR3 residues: CASSPGRYNQPQHF. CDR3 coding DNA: TGTGCCAGCTCACCCGGACGGTACAATCAGCCCCAGCATTTT.

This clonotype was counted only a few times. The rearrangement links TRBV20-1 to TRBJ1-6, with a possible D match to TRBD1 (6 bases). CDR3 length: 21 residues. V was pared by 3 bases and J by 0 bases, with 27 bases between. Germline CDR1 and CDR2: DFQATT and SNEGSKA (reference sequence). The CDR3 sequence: CSASGGRHRATQSSYNSPLHF. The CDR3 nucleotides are TGCAGTGCTAGCGGAGGAAGACACAGGGCCACCCAGAGCTCCTATAATTCACCCCTCCACTTT.

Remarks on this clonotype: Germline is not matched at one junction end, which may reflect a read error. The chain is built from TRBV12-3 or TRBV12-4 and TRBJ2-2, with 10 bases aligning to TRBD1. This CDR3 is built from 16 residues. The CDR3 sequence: CASRPGQGINTGELFF. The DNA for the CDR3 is TGTGCCAGCAGACCGGGACAGGGGATTAACACCGGGGAGTTGTTTTTT.

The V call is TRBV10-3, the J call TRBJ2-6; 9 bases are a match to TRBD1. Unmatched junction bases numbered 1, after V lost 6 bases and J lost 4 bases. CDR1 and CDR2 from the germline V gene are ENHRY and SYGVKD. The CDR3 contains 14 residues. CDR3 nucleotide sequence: TGTGCCATCAGCGGACAGGGGGGGGCCAACGTCCTGACTTTC. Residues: CAISGQGGANVLTF.